The clone carrying this T cell receptor (beta chain) was counted a single time. Antigen: not known. The sample originates from a study of Tregs in tolerant kidney transplant recipients. Study background: The nonmyeloablative bone marrow transplants came from related graft donors, with transient mixed chimerism.

Thawed PBMCs were FACS-sorted into unstimulated CD4+CD25+CD127- regulatory T cells, CD4+CD25- non-regulatory cells, CD4 and CD8 cells. This CDR3 has 15 residues. V was pared by 2 bases and J by 2 bases, with 13 bases between. The germline gives CDR1 SGHTA, CDR2 FQGNSA. Some clones are missing from TCRdb's copy, which holds only in-frame ones; the method was immunoSEQ multiplex PCR. The table lists some 70,000 clones, 92% of them singletons. Study-level points and caveats: Donor-specific Treg expansion exceeded global Treg expansion in tolerant patients, suggesting antigen drive. Activated donor B cell expansion appeared to reveal the most relevant donor-specific TCRbeta repertoire.

The sequences come from CD8+ T cells from blood, collected before the transplant. This TCR came from a human donor who received a combined kidney and bone marrow transplant. The chain is built from TRBV7-2 and TRBJ2-7; D is perhaps TRBD1 (8 bases). In nucleotides, the CDR3 is TGTGCCAGCAGCTTAACCACAGGGGGGGCCTACGAGCAGTACTTC. This gives the protein CASSLTTGGAYEQYF. Variable domain in full (rest from reference TRBV7-2 and TRBJ2-7): GAGVSQSPSNKVTEKGKDVELRCDPISGHTALYWYRQSLGQGLEFLIYFQGNSAPDKSGLPSDRFSAERTGGSVSTLTIQRTQQEDSAVYLCASSLTTGGAYEQYFGPGTRLTVT.